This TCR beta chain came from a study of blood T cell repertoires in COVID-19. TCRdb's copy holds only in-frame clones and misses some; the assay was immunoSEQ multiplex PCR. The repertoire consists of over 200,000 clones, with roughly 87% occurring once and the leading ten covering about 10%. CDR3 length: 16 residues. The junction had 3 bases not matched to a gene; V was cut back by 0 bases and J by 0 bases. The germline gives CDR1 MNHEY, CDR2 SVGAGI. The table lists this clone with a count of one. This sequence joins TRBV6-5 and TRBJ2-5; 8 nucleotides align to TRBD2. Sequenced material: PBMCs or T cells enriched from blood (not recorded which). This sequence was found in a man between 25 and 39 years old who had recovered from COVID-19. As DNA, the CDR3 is TGTGCCAGCAGTTACTCTACTAGCGGTTACCAAGAGACCCAGTACTTC. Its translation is CASSYSTSGYQETQYF.